One and the same sample provided the 26 T cell receptor beta chains below, sequenced in a study of blood T cells in healthy people across ages. Through a sample-barcoded 5' primer and a J-beta primer mix, a second PCR was run for roughly 6 to 11 cycles. TCRdb processed the 5' RACE reads anew with MiXCR; each CDR3 protein has one entry. Of roughly 720,000 distinct CDR3 sequences in the sample, approximately 53% were seen once. The sample consisted of blood. The origin of the receptors is a man older than 75 in good health.

This chain uses TRBV12-3 or TRBV12-4 with TRBJ2-2, with TRBD1 as a possible D gene (7 bases). The CDR3 contains 14 residues. V shed 7 bases and J shed 5 bases, with 14 bases lying between them. CDR3 nucleotides: TGTGCCAGCACCAGGGGGGCGGAGACCGGGGAGCTGTTTTTT. Amino acid sequence: CASTRGAETGELFF.

The V and J genes are TRBV2 and TRBJ2-3, with TRBD1 as a possible D gene (6 bases). The V gene lost 5 bases and the J gene lost 2 bases, with 20 bases spanning the gap. Germline lookup yields CDR1 SNHLY and CDR2 FYNNEI. The CDR3 runs to 17 residues. The CDR3 is CASSSPPPQGFTDTQYF. CDR3 DNA: TGTGCCAGCAGTTCTCCTCCCCCACAGGGCTTCACAGATACGCAGTATTTT.

The chain is built from TRBV29-1 and TRBJ2-7; no definite D call. There are 10 residues in the CDR3. The germline V gene encodes CDR1 SQVTM and CDR2 ANQGSEA. Trimming took off 6 bases at V and 6 bases at J, with 9 bases between the two ends. CDR3 residues: CSVGTPEQYF. In nucleotides, the CDR3 is TGCAGCGTGGGAACCCCCGAGCAGTACTTC.

The rearrangement uses TRBV20-1 and TRBJ1-4; D gene uncertain. Trimming shortened V by 0 bases and J by 4 bases, and 9 bases separated the two germline ends. The CDR3 has 14 amino acids. The germline V gene encodes CDR1 DFQATT and CDR2 SNEGSKA (reference sequence). The CDR3 region has the DNA TGCAGTGCTAGAGATGCGAGTATTAATGAAAAACTGTTTTTT. Protein: CSARDASINEKLFF.

This clonotype was seen only once. The gene calls are TRBV6-2 or TRBV6-3 and TRBJ2-4; D might be TRBD1 (6 bases). V was pared by 9 bases and J by 0 bases, with 21 bases between. From germline, CDR1 is MNHEY and CDR2 SVGEGT. The CDR3 length is 17 residues. Written as DNA, the CDR3 is TGTGCCAGTGGAACGGGGACACAGCTCCTAGCCAAAAACATTCAGTACTTC. Its translation is CASGTGTQLLAKNIQYF.

The chain recombines TRBV23-1 with TRBJ1-5, with unresolved D. TRBV23-1 is sorted into the ORF group, with uncertain function. The ends were cut back, 7 bases at V and 3 bases at J, with 10 bases in the middle. CDR3 size: 13 residues. The CDR3 here is CASTDGNNQPQHF. CDR3 DNA sequence: TGCGCCAGCACCGATGGGAACAATCAGCCCCAGCATTTT.

This clonotype showed up many times. The genes are TRBV20-1 and TRBJ2-3, with 10 positions matching TRBD2. Losses at the gene ends were 3 bases for V and 8 bases for J; bases not matched to a gene: 11. This CDR3 contains 15 residues. Germline CDR1 and CDR2: DFQATT and SNEGSKA (reference sequence). The CDR3 bases are TGCAGTGCTAGTTTGGCTAGCGGGAGTATGGGTACGCAGTATTTT. It codes for CSASLASGSMGTQYF.

The chain is built from TRBV20-1 and TRBJ2-1; 10 nucleotides line up with TRBD2. The germline gives CDR1 DFQATT, CDR2 SNEGSKA (reference sequence). Trimming removed 0 bases from V and 9 bases from J; junction bases left unmatched: 8. This CDR3 has 15 amino acids. CDR3 protein: CSARDGAGGPIEQFF. CDR3 DNA sequence: TGCAGTGCTAGAGATGGAGCGGGAGGGCCTATTGAGCAGTTCTTC.

The V gene is TRBV29-1, the J gene TRBJ2-3; 8 bases agree with TRBD2. Germline-derived CDR1 and CDR2 are SQVTM and ANQGSEA. J gave up 5 bases and V 6 bases, and 13 bases lay outside the gene matches. This CDR3 is 15 amino acids long. The CDR3 DNA sequence: TGCAGCGTGGCCCCTTTAGCGGGATTGGGAGATACGCAGTATTTT. This gives the protein CSVAPLAGLGDTQYF.

The chain joins TRBV5-1 to TRBJ2-7, with TRBD2 matching 7 bases. Trimming took 2 bases from V and 4 from J; bases not matched to a gene: 9. Looked up from germline, CDR1 is SGHRS and CDR2 is YFSETQ. The CDR3 is made up of 15 amino acids. CDR3 region: CASSLAGTRGYEQYF. CDR3 nucleotide sequence: TGCGCCAGCAGCTTAGCGGGAACCCGGGGGTACGAGCAGTACTTC.

This clonotype was recorded a few times. The chain recombines TRBV10-3 with TRBJ2-3, with 11 bases identical to TRBD2. This CDR3 comprises 15 residues. Germline CDR1 and CDR2: ENHRY and SYGVKD. Trimming took 6 bases from V and 2 from J; bases not matched to a gene: 4. The CDR3, as DNA: TGTGCCATCAGACAACTAGCGGGAGTCACAGATACGCAGTATTTT. Amino acids: CAIRQLAGVTDTQYF.

This clonotype was detected only a few times. CDR3 residues: CSVRLGGETQYF. The DNA for the CDR3 is TGCAGCGTCCGACTAGGCGGGGAGACCCAGTACTTC. The chain recombines TRBV29-1 with TRBJ2-5, with D perhaps matching TRBD2 (6 bases). Germline lookup yields CDR1 SQVTM and CDR2 ANQGSEA. V lost 6 bases to trimming and J lost 5 bases, with 13 bases between them. The CDR3 spans 12 residues.

The chain recombines TRBV6-5 with TRBJ2-1; D not certain. CDR3 length equals 11 residues. V was pared by 4 bases and J by 11 bases, with 9 bases between. CDR1 is MNHEY and CDR2 is SVGAGI in the germline V gene. The CDR3, as DNA: TGTGCCAGCAGTTGGCTAGGGAAGCAGTTCTTC. The encoded protein is CASSWLGKQFF.

The chain combines TRBV29-1 with TRBJ1-5; a weak D match, TRBD1 (5 bases). V was shortened by 4 bases and J by 7 bases, with 11 bases between the two germline ends. Germline assignment: CDR1 SQVTM and CDR2 ANQGSEA. The CDR3 contains 12 residues. In DNA, the CDR3 is TGCAGCGTTGGGGAGGGGCGGCAGCCCCAGCATTTT. It is translated as CSVGEGRQPQHF.

The DNA of the CDR3 is TGTGCCAGCAGTTGGGGACCCGGGGATGAGCAGTACTTC. It yields the protein CASSWGPGDEQYF. The chain combines TRBV12-3 or TRBV12-4 with TRBJ2-7; D might be TRBD1 or TRBD2, each matching 5 bases. The CDR3 runs 13 residues. Trimming removed 4 bases from V and 7 bases from J, with 14 bases in between.

This clonotype was counted a few times. This chain links TRBV24-1 with TRBJ2-1; D gene ambiguous. Germline V lookup: CDR1 KGHDR, CDR2 SFDVKD. The CDR3 extends over 16 amino acids. V was shortened by 1 base and J by 0 bases, with 9 bases between the two germline ends. CDR3 DNA sequence: TGTGCCACCAGTGATTTTTCGGCTCTCTCCTACAATGAGCAGTTCTTC. Amino acids: CATSDFSALSYNEQFF.

V is TRBV7-9 and J is TRBJ1-2; D unclear. Germline V gene data show CDR1 as SEHNR and CDR2 as FQNEAQ (reference sequence). Trimming cost V 1 base and J 0 bases, with 6 bases left between them. The CDR3 has 14 residues. The CDR3 sequence: CASSLGHSNYGYTF. The CDR3 DNA reads TGTGCCAGCAGCTTAGGACACTCTAACTATGGCTACACCTTC.

The chain joins TRBV6-1 to TRBJ2-7; D possibly corresponds to TRBD2 (5 bases). Germline assignment: CDR1 MNHNS and CDR2 SASEGT. With 2 bases removed from V and 0 bases from J, the gap between germline ends came to 11 bases. The CDR3 is 15 amino acids. CDR3: CASSESGASSYEQYF. The CDR3 DNA is TGTGCCAGCAGTGAAAGCGGAGCAAGCTCCTACGAGCAGTACTTC.

Regarding this clonotype: The junction shows a germline mismatch at one end, possibly a read error. For the CDR3, the DNA is TGTGCCAGCAGCGGCTCCTTCAGGGTTGAGGAGTTCTTC. This encodes CASSGSFRVEEFF. J is TRBJ2-1 and V is TRBV7-9, with a possible D match to TRBD1 (5 bases). This CDR3 is built from 13 residues. Per germline, CDR1 SEHNR and CDR2 FQNEAQ (reference sequence).

This clonotype was counted a few times. The genes are TRBV29-1 and TRBJ2-3, with D tentatively TRBD1 (6 bases). The germline V gene has CDR1 SQVTM and CDR2 ANQGSEA. Trimming removed 2 bases from V and 3 bases from J, with 15 bases in between. CDR3 length: 15 residues. CDR3 amino acids: CSVESGQGSTDTQYF. CDR3 DNA: TGCAGCGTTGAATCGGGCCAGGGGTCTACAGATACGCAGTATTTT.

This clonotype was recorded once. One junction end does not reproduce the germline sequence, and a read error may be involved. The V and J genes are TRBV28 and TRBJ2-3, with 8 bases aligning to TRBD1. The CDR3 sequence is 15 residues long. Per germline, CDR1 MDHEN and CDR2 SYDVKM. The chain's CDR3 is CASSNTGGSTDMQYF. For the CDR3, the DNA is TGTGCCAGCAGTAACACAGGGGGGTCCACAGATATGCAGTATTTT.

The V gene is TRBV6-6, the J gene TRBJ2-1, with 8 bases identical to TRBD2. Germline V lookup: CDR1 MNHNY, CDR2 SVGAGI (reference sequence). The CDR3 covers 13 residues. V shed 8 bases, J shed 13 bases, and the junction held 13 bases outside the gene matches. The CDR3 DNA reads as TGTGCCAGCTCTTCTGACAGCGGGGGTTCCCAGTTCTTC. This codes for CASSSDSGGSQFF.

This clonotype was seen more than once but under ten times. This CDR3 is CSIPGTSAILSSYEQYF. The CDR3 coding sequence is TGCAGTATTCCCGGGACTAGCGCTATCTTAAGCTCCTACGAGCAGTACTTC. The chain carries TRBV20-1 and TRBJ2-7, with 10 bases matching TRBD2. Germline values: CDR1 DFQATT, CDR2 SNEGSKA (reference sequence). The CDR3 loop spans 17 amino acids. Trimming at V came to 8 bases and at J to 0 bases, leaving 16 bases not matched to a gene.

The gene calls are TRBV27 and TRBJ2-4; D is undetermined. The germline gives CDR1 MNHEY, CDR2 SMNVEV (reference sequence). This CDR3 is 18 amino acids long. Trimming took off 3 bases at V and 0 bases at J, with 18 bases between the two ends. This chain's CDR3 is CASSFKFGSAVAKNIQYF. The CDR3, as DNA: TGTGCCAGCAGTTTTAAATTTGGGTCAGCCGTAGCCAAAAACATTCAGTACTTC.

This clonotype has a handful of counts. The rearrangement links TRBV20-1 to TRBJ2-1; 7 bases fit TRBD2. CDR1 and CDR2 (germline): DFQATT, SNEGSKA (reference sequence). This CDR3 contains 13 residues. The V and J ends lost 1 base and 8 bases, in that order; junction bases with no gene match: 5. The CDR3 DNA sequence: TGCAGTGCTAGAGCGGCGGGAGCACATGAGCAGTTCTTC. Its protein is CSARAAGAHEQFF.

In this sample, this clonotype turned up many times. The J gene is TRBJ2-5, the V gene TRBV20-1; D possibly corresponds to TRBD1 (5 bases). The CDR3 length is 13 residues. The germline gives CDR1 DFQATT, CDR2 SNEGSKA (reference sequence). Trimming cost V 1 base and J 4 bases, with 10 bases left between them. In nucleotides, the CDR3 is TGCAGTGCTAGAGCCCCAGGGATAGAGACCCAGTACTTC. It specifies CSARAPGIETQYF.